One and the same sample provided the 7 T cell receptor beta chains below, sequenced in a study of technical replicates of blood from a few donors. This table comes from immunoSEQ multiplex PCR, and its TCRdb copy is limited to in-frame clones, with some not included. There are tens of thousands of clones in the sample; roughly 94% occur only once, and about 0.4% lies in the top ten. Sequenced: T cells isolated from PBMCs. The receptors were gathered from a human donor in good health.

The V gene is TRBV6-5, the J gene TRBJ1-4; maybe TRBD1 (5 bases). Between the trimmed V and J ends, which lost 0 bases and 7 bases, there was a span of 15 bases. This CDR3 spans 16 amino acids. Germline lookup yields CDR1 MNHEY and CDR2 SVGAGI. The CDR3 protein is CASSYSNYRGGEKLFF. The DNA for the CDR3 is TGTGCCAGCAGTTACTCGAATTATCGGGGGGGTGAAAAACTGTTTTTT.

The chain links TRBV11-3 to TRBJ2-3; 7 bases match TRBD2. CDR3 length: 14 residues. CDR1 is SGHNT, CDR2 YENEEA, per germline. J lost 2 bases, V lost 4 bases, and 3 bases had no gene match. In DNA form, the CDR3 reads TGTGCCAGCAGCTCGACTAGCTCCACAGATACGCAGTATTTT. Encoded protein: CASSSTSSTDTQYF.

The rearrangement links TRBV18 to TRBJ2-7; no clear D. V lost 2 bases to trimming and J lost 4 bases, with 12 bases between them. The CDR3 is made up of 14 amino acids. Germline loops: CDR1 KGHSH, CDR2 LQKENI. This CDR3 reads CASSPTQAGYEQYF. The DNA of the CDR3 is TGTGCCAGCTCACCAACCCAAGCCGGTTACGAGCAGTACTTC.

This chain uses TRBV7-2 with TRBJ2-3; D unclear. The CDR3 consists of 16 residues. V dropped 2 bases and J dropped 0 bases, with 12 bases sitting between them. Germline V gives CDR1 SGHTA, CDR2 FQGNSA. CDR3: CASSLTRSSSTDTQYF. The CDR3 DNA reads TGTGCCAGCAGCTTAACGCGGAGTTCTAGCACAGATACGCAGTATTTT.

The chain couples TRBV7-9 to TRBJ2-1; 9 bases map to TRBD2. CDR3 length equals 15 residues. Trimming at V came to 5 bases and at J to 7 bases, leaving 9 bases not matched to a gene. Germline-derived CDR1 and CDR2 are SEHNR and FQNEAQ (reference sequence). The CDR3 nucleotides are TGTGCCAGCAGCAACTTAGCGGGAGACCGGAATGAGCAGTTCTTC. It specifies CASSNLAGDRNEQFF.

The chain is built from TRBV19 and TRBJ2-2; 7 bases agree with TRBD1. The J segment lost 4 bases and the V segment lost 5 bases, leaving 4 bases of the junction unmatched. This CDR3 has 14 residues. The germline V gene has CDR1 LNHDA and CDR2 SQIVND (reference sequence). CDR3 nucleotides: TGTGCCAGTAGTCGCCCAGGGGGCACCGGGGAGCTGTTTTTT. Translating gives CASSRPGGTGELFF.

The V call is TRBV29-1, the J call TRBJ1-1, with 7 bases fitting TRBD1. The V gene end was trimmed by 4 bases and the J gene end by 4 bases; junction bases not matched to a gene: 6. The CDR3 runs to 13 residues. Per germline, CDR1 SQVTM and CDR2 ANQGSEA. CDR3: CSVVVGGGTEAFF. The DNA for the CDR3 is TGCAGCGTTGTGGTAGGGGGCGGCACTGAAGCTTTCTTT. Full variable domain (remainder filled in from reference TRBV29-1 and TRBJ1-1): SAVISQKPSRDICQRGTSLTIQCQVDSQVTMMFWYRQQPGQSLTLIATANQGSEATYESGFVIDKFPISRPNLTFSTLTVSNMSPEDSSIYLCSVVVGGGTEAFFGQGTRLTVV.